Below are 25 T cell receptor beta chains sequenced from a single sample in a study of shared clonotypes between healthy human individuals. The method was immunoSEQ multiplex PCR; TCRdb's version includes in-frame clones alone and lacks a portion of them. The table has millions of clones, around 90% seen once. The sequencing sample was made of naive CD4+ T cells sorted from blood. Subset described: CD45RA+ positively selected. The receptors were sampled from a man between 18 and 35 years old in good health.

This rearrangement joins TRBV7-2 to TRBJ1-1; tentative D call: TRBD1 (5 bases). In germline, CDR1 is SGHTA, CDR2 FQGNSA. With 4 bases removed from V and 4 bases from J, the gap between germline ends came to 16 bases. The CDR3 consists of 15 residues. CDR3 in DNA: TGTGCCAGCAGCTCCGCGGAGGGGCAGCTCACTGAAGCTTTCTTT. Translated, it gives CASSSAEGQLTEAFF.

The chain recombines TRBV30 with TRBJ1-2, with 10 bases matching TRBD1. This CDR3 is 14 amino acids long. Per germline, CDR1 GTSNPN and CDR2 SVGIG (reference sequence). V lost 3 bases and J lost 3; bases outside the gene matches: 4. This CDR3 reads CAWRGQGKYYGYTF. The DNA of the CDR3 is TGTGCCTGGAGGGGACAGGGGAAGTACTATGGCTACACCTTC.

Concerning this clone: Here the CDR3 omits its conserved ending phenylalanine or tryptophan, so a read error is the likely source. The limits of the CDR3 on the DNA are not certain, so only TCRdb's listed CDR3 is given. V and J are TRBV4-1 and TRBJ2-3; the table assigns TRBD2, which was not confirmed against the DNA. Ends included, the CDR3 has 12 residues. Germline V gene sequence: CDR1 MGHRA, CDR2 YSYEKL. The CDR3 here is CASSLKPGGLVG.

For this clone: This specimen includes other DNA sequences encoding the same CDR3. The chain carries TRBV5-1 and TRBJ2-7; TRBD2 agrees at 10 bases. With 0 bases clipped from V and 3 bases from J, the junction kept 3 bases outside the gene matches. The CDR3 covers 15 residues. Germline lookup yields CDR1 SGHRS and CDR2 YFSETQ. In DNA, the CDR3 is TGCGCCAGCAGCTTGGTGGTAGCGGGGGGCTACGAGCAGTACTTC. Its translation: CASSLVVAGGYEQYF.

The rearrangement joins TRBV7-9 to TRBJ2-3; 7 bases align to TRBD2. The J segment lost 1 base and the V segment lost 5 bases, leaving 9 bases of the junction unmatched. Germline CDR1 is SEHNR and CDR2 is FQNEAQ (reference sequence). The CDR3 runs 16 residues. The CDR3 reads CASSLRGVTGTDTQYF. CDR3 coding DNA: TGTGCCAGCAGCCTTCGGGGGGTAACGGGCACAGATACGCAGTATTTT.

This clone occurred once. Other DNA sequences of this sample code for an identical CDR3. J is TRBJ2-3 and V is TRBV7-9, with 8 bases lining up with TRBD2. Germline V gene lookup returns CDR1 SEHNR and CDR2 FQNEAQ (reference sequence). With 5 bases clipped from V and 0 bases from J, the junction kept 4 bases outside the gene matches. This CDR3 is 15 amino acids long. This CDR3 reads CASSLSSGSTDTQYF. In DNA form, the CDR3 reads TGTGCCAGCAGCCTATCTAGCGGGAGCACAGATACGCAGTATTTT.

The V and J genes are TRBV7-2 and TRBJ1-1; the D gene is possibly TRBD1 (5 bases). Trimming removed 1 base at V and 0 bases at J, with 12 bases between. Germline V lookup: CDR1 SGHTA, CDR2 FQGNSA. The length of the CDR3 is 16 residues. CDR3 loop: CASSLVPGHLNTEAFF. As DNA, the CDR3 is TGTGCCAGCAGCTTAGTGCCCGGACACCTGAACACTGAAGCTTTCTTT.

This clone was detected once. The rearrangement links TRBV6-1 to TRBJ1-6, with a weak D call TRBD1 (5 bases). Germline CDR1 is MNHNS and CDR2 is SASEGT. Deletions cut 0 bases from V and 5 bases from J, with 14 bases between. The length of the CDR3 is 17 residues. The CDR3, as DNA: TGTGCCAGCAGTGAAGCGAGATTGGGGCCACATAATTCACCCCTCCACTTT. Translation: CASSEARLGPHNSPLHF.

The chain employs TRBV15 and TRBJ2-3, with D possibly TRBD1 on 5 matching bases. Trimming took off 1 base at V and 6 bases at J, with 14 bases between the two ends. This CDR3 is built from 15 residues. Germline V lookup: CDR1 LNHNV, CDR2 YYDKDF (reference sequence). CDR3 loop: CATSRGGGRLDTQYF. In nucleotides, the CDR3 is TGTGCCACCAGCAGAGGGGGCGGCAGGCTTGATACGCAGTATTTT.

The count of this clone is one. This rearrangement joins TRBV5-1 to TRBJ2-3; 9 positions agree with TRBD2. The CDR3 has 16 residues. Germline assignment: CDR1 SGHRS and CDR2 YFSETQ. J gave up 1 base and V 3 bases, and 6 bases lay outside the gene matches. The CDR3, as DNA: TGCGCCAGCAGCTCCTTAGCGGGAGCCGGCACAGATACGCAGTATTTT. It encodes CASSSLAGAGTDTQYF.

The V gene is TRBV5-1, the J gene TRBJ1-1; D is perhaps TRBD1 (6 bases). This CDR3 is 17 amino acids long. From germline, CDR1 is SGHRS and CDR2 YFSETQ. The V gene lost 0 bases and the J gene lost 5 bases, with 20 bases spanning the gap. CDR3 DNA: TGCGCCAGCAGCTTGGCCGGGGGCGACAGCCGAGGTACTGAAGCTTTCTTT. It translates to CASSLAGGDSRGTEAFF.

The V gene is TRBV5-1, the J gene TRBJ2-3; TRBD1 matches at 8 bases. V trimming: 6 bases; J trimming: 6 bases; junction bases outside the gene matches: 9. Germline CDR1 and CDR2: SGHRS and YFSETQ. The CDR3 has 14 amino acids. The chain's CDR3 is CASIEGQAGDTQYF. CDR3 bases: TGCGCCAGCATCGAGGGACAGGCGGGCGATACGCAGTATTTT.

The CDR3 DNA is TGCGCCAGCAGTGAGTCGATTTGGACAGGGTTGTACTTC. This gives the protein CASSESIWTGLYF. This chain links TRBV10-1 with TRBJ2-7; 8 bases align to TRBD1. From germline, CDR1 is WNHNN and CDR2 SYGVQD (reference sequence). V gave up 0 bases and J gave up 12 bases; unmatched junction bases: 7. The CDR3 length is 13 residues.

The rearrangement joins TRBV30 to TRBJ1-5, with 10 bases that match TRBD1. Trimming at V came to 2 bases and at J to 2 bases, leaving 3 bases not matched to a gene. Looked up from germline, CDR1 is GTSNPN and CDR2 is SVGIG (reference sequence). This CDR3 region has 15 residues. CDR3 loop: CAWSPGTGGNQPQHF. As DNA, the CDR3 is TGTGCCTGGAGTCCCGGGACAGGGGGCAATCAGCCCCAGCATTTT.

This chain's CDR3 is CASSTDTANVLTF. The CDR3 DNA is TGTGCCAGTAGTACGGACACGGCCAACGTCCTGACTTTC. J is TRBJ2-6 and V is TRBV19; the D gene is possibly TRBD1 (5 bases). V gave up 4 bases and J gave up 6 bases, with 7 bases separating them. The CDR3 extends over 13 amino acids. The germline gives CDR1 LNHDA, CDR2 SQIVND (reference sequence).

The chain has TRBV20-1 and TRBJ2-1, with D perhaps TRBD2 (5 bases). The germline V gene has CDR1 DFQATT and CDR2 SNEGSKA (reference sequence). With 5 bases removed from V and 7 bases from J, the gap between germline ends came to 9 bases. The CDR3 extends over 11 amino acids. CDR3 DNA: TGCAGTGCTGGACTTAGAAATGAGCAGTTCTTC. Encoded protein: CSAGLRNEQFF.

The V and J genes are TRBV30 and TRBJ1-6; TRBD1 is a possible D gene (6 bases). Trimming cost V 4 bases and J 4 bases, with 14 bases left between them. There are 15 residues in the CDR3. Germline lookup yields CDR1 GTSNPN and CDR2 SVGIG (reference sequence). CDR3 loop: CAWKAEGGYNSPLHF. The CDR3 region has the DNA TGTGCCTGGAAAGCGGAGGGGGGTTATAATTCACCCCTCCACTTT.

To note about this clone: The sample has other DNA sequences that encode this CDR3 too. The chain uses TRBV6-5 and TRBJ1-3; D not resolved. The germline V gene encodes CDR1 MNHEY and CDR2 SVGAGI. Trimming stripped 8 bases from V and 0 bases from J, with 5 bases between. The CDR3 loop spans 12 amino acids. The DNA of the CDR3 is TGTGCCAGCCTTAGCTCTGGAAACACCATATATTTT. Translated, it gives CASLSSGNTIYF.

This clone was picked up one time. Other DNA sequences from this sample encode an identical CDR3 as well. CDR3 loop: CASSPQGATNEKLFF. The CDR3 DNA follows: TGTGCCAGCAGCCCCCAAGGGGCAACTAATGAAAAACTGTTTTTT. This chain uses TRBV9 with TRBJ1-4, with D maybe TRBD1 (5 bases). CDR1 is SGDLS and CDR2 is YYNGEE in the germline V gene. V was trimmed by 4 bases and J by 0 bases, leaving 10 bases between them. The CDR3 runs to 15 residues. The full variable domain, in which reference TRBV9 and TRBJ1-4 provide the parts outside the CDR3, is DSGVTQTPKHLITATGQRVTLRCSPRSGDLSVYWYQQSLDQGLQFLIQYYNGEERAKGNILERFSAQQFPDLHSELNLSSLELGDSALYFCASSPQGATNEKLFFGSGTQLSVL.

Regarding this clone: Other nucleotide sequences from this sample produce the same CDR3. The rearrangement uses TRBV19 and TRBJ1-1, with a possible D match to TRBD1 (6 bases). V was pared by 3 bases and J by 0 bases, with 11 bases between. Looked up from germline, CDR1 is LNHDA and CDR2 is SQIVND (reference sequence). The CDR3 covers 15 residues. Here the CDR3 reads CASSIGGTLNTEAFF. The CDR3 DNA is TGTGCCAGTAGTATCGGGGGCACCTTGAACACTGAAGCTTTCTTT.

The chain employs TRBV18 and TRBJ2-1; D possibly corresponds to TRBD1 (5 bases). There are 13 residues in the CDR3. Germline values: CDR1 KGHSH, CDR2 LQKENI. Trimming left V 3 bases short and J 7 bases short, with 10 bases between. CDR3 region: CASSPYSGNEQFF. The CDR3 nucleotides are TGTGCCAGCTCACCGTATTCAGGGAATGAGCAGTTCTTC. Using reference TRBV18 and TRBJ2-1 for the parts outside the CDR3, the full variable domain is NAGVMQNPRHLVRRRGQEARLRCSPMKGHSHVYWYRQLPEEGLKFMVYLQKENIIDESGMPKERFSAEFPKEGPSILRIQQVVRGDSAAYFCASSPYSGNEQFFGPGTRLTVL.

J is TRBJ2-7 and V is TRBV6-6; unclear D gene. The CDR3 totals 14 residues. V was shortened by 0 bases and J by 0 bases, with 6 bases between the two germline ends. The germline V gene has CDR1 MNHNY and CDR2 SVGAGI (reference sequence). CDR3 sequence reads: CASSYSRFSYEQYF. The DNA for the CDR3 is TGTGCCAGCAGTTACTCGAGATTCTCCTACGAGCAGTACTTC.

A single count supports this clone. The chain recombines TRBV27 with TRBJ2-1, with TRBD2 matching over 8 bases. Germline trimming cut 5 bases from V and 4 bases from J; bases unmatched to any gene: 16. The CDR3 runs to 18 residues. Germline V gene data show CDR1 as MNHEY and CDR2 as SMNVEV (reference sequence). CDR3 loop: CASSSHGFRSGSYNEQFF. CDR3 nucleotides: TGTGCCAGCAGTAGCCATGGGTTTAGGAGCGGGAGTTACAATGAGCAGTTCTTC.

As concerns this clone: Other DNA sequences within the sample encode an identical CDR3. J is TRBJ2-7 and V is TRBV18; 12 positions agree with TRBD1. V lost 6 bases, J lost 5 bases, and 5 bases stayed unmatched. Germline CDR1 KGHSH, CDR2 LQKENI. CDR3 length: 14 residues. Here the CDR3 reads CASSPGQGANEQYF. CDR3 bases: TGTGCCAGCTCGCCGGGACAGGGGGCAAACGAGCAGTACTTC.

CDR3 nucleotide sequence: TGTGCCAGCAGCACCTCGACAGGGAGGGGAAACACCATATATTTT. This translates into CASSTSTGRGNTIYF. The chain joins TRBV7-9 to TRBJ1-3; TRBD1 matches at 7 bases. V lost 5 bases and J lost 4; bases outside the gene matches: 8. The CDR3 extends over 15 amino acids. Germline-derived CDR1 and CDR2 are SEHNR and FQNEAQ (reference sequence).